This TCR beta chain is drawn from a study of shared clonotypes between healthy human individuals. Study summary: Donors had three CD4 naive, three CD4 memory, two CD8 naive and one CD8 memory plate apiece.

In regard to this clone: Its antigen is unidentified.

Whole-study findings and limits: Generally, naive subsets (rather than memory subsets) showed larger estimated richness. It was only blood that was sampled, and tissue repertoires likely differ.

The CDR3 contains 13 residues. The V and J ends lost 11 bases and 5 bases, in that order; junction bases with no gene match: 7. From germline, CDR1 is MDHEN and CDR2 SYDVKM. Original methodology: ImmunoSEQ yielded junction-only sequences lacking quality scores, so filtering differed. Profiling relied on immunoSEQ multiplex PCR, and the TCRdb table lists in-frame clones only, not all of them. V and J calls and clone size are given by that table; D and trimming were obtained from the DNA. Among some 2,500,000 clones listed, 80% to 95% were seen once. The sample was naive CD4+ T cells from PBMCs. Subset indicated: CD45RA+ positively selected. This receptor was identified in a man younger than 30 in good health. Some clones in this sample may be carry-over from other donors' samples. This chain uses TRBV28 with TRBJ1-2, with 11 bases aligning to TRBD1. The CDR3 bases are TGTGCCTCAAACCGGGACAGGGGGTATGGCTACACCTTC. The encoded protein is CASNRDRGYGYTF.